The 16 T cell receptor beta chains in this list originate from one sample, sequenced in a study of cytomegalovirus exposure and HLA in healthy donors. Use of 60 Vbeta and 13 Jbeta primers characterized the PCR. The repertoire was sequenced with immunoSEQ multiplex PCR; TCRdb's copy has only in-frame clones and lacks some. The sample records 150,000 or so clones, over 65% being singletons. The sequenced material came from PBMCs. These receptors were taken from a middle-aged man in good health and CMV-seropositive.

The chain carries TRBV7-3 and TRBJ1-1; a possible D gene is TRBD1 (5 bases). Germline loops: CDR1 SGHTA, CDR2 FQGTGA. CDR3 length: 13 amino acids. Trimming stripped 5 bases from V and 4 bases from J, with 11 bases between. The CDR3 reads CASSTSGGTEAFF. The CDR3, as DNA: TGTGCCAGCAGCACCTCGGGGGGCACTGAAGCTTTCTTT.

The genes are TRBV5-6 and TRBJ2-6; tentative D call: TRBD1 (5 bases). From germline, CDR1 is SGHDT and CDR2 YYEEEE. CDR3 length equals 15 residues. Trimming took 4 bases from V and 0 from J, leaving 8 bases between them. This CDR3 reads CASSLDSSGANVLTF. DNA for the CDR3: TGTGCCAGCAGCCTTGACAGCTCTGGGGCCAACGTCCTGACTTTC.

The chain carries TRBV7-2 and TRBJ2-7; 14 bases are shared with TRBD2. Per germline, CDR1 SGHTA and CDR2 FQGNSA. The CDR3 totals 19 residues. The V gene end was trimmed by 3 bases and the J gene end by 0 bases; junction bases not matched to a gene: 10. The CDR3 sequence: CASSFSGTSGSGASYEQYF. CDR3 in DNA: TGTGCCAGCAGCTTTTCGGGGACTAGCGGGAGCGGGGCCTCCTACGAGCAGTACTTC.

The V and J genes are TRBV11-2 and TRBJ1-1; D is unresolved. V was clipped by 5 bases and J by 7 bases, with 14 bases between them. CDR1 and CDR2 (germline): SGHAT, FQNNGV. This CDR3 is 13 amino acids long. CDR3 nucleotides: TGTGCCAGCAGCCCCCGGGGTGGTCTTGAAGCTTTCTTT. It yields the protein CASSPRGGLEAFF.

The rearrangement links TRBV10-1 to TRBJ2-7; D may be TRBD1 (5 bases). CDR3 length: 13 amino acids. The germline CDR1 and CDR2 sequences are WNHNN and SYGVQD (reference sequence). Trimming cost V 5 bases and J 1 base, with 9 bases left between them. CDR3 DNA: TGCGCCAGCAGTTCAGGGATGTCCTACGAGCAGTACTTC. It translates to CASSSGMSYEQYF.

This chain joins TRBV7-9 and TRBJ2-5, with D unresolved. The CDR3 has 13 amino acids. Germline V gene sequence: CDR1 SEHNR, CDR2 FQNEAQ (reference sequence). Trimming took off 5 bases at V and 6 bases at J, with 13 bases between the two ends. The CDR3 region has the DNA TGTGCCAGCAGCATCGGGTCGTCGCAGACCCAGTACTTC. Translation gives CASSIGSSQTQYF.

The chain has TRBV9 and TRBJ2-5; possibly TRBD1 for D (6 bases). Looked up from germline, CDR1 is SGDLS and CDR2 is YYNGEE. V dropped 3 bases and J dropped 4 bases, with 13 bases sitting between them. The CDR3 spans 14 residues. CDR3 region: CASSAREGGETQYF. In DNA form, the CDR3 reads TGTGCCAGCAGCGCCAGAGAAGGGGGAGAGACCCAGTACTTC. The whole variable domain, filled in from reference TRBV9 and TRBJ2-5, reads DSGVTQTPKHLITATGQRVTLRCSPRSGDLSVYWYQQSLDQGLQFLIQYYNGEERAKGNILERFSAQQFPDLHSELNLSSLELGDSALYFCASSAREGGETQYFGPGTRLLVL.

J is TRBJ1-4 and V is TRBV28; D call uncertain. The CDR3 has 14 amino acids. Trimming took off 4 bases at V and 0 bases at J, with 6 bases between the two ends. From germline, CDR1 is MDHEN and CDR2 SYDVKM. Here the CDR3 reads CASSSGATNEKLFF. Here the CDR3 DNA reads TGTGCCAGCAGTTCCGGTGCAACTAATGAAAAACTGTTTTTT.

V usage is TRBV5-4 and J usage is TRBJ2-1; possibly TRBD1 for D (5 bases). This CDR3 is built from 15 residues. Germline-derived CDR1 and CDR2 are SGHNT and YYREEE (reference sequence). V was clipped by 4 bases and J by 5 bases, with 16 bases between them. CDR3 amino acids: CASSQGRREDNEQFF. DNA of the CDR3: TGTGCCAGCAGCCAGGGCCGCAGAGAAGACAATGAGCAGTTCTTC.

The J gene is TRBJ1-1, the V gene TRBV5-6; D unclear. This CDR3 contains 13 residues. V shed 6 bases and J shed 2 bases, with 11 bases lying between them. Germline V gives CDR1 SGHDT, CDR2 YYEEEE. CDR3 in amino acids: CASTPRGNTEAFF. Written as DNA, the CDR3 is TGTGCCAGCACCCCCCGGGGTAACACTGAAGCTTTCTTT.

V gene TRBV18 combines with J gene TRBJ2-7, with 7 bases that match TRBD1. V was pared by 3 bases and J by 4 bases, with 6 bases of the junction left unmatched. The length of the CDR3 is 14 residues. Germline V gene lookup returns CDR1 KGHSH and CDR2 LQKENI. This CDR3 reads CASSPGTAHYEQYF. The CDR3 DNA reads TGTGCCAGCTCACCCGGGACAGCGCATTACGAGCAGTACTTC. The full variable domain, with the rest looked up from reference TRBV18 and TRBJ2-7, is NAGVMQNPRHLVRRRGQEARLRCSPMKGHSHVYWYRQLPEEGLKFMVYLQKENIIDESGMPKERFSAEFPKEGPSILRIQQVVRGDSAAYFCASSPGTAHYEQYFGPGTRLTVT.

The chain combines TRBV7-2 with TRBJ1-1, with D possibly being TRBD1 (5 bases). This CDR3 is 15 amino acids long. V dropped 2 bases and J dropped 1 base, with 11 bases sitting between them. Germline assignment: CDR1 SGHTA and CDR2 FQGNSA. CDR3 in amino acids: CASSLLGGWNTEAFF. The CDR3 nucleotides are TGTGCCAGCAGCTTATTGGGGGGATGGAACACTGAAGCTTTCTTT.

The V and J genes are TRBV7-7 and TRBJ2-5; 10 bases are shared with TRBD2. Per the germline V gene, CDR1 is SSHAT and CDR2 is FNYEAQ (reference sequence). Unmatched junction bases numbered 14, after V lost 2 bases and J lost 5 bases. The CDR3 extends over 18 amino acids. CDR3 sequence: CASSLTLAGELEEETQYF. CDR3 nucleotide sequence: TGTGCCAGCAGCTTAACTCTAGCGGGAGAGCTCGAAGAGGAGACCCAGTACTTC.

This clone was seen a single time. V gene TRBV7-2 combines with J gene TRBJ2-2; possibly TRBD1 for D (8 bases). CDR3 length: 14 residues. Trimming pared 4 bases from V and 5 bases from J, leaving 11 bases between. Germline CDR1 SGHTA, CDR2 FQGNSA. CDR3 in amino acids: CASSYRGGTGELFF. Written as DNA, the CDR3 is TGTGCCAGCAGCTACAGGGGGGGAACCGGGGAGCTGTTTTTT.

The DNA for the CDR3 is TGCGCCAGCAGTGACCTACATAGCGGGGACACCGGGGAGCTGTTTTTT. Translating it yields CASSDLHSGDTGELFF. The chain employs TRBV10-2 and TRBJ2-2, with 8 bases that match TRBD2. Germline trimming cut 3 bases from V and 3 bases from J; bases unmatched to any gene: 6. The CDR3 is 16 amino acids. Germline V lookup: CDR1 WSHSY, CDR2 SAAADI.

This chain connects TRBV28 to TRBJ2-7, with 8 bases matching TRBD2. V shed 2 bases and J 12 bases; nucleotides not matched to a gene: 6. CDR3 size: 12 residues. Per the germline V gene, CDR1 is MDHEN and CDR2 is SYDVKM. The CDR3 protein is CASSLRTSPTYF. For the CDR3, the DNA is TGTGCCAGCAGTTTACGGACTAGCCCAACGTACTTC.